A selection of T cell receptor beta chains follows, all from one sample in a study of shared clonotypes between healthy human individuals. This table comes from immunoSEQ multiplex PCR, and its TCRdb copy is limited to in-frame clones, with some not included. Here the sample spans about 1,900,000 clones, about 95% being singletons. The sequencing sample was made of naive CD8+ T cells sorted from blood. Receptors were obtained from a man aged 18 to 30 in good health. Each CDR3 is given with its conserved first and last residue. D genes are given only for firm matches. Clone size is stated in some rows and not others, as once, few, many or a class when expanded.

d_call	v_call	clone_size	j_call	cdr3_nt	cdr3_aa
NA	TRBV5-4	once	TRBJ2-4	TGTGCCAGCAGCTTGGACAAAAACATTCAGTACTTC	CASSLDKNIQYF
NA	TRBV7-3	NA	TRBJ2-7	TGTGCCAGCAGCGTCGACGGGACGGCCCTCTACGAGCAGTACTTC	CASSVDGTALYEQYF
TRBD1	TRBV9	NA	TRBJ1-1	TGTGCCAGCAGCTTTCTACAGGGGATGAACACTGAAGCTTTCTTT	CASSFLQGMNTEAFF
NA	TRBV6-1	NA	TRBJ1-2	TGTGCCAGCAGTGAAGCTCTTCCATGGTCCGACTATGGCTACACCTTC	CASSEALPWSDYGYTF
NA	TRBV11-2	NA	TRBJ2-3	TGTGCCAGCAGCTCGGGGGTGGGAGTGGCACAAGATACGCAGTATTTT	CASSSGVGVAQDTQYF
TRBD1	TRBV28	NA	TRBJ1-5	TGTGCCAGCAGTTTTTATCCTGGGGACAGGGGCAATCAGCCCCAGCATTTT	CASSFYPGDRGNQPQHF
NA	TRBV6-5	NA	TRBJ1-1	TGTGCCAGCAGAGTAGAGCTGAACACTGAAGCTTTCTTT	CASRVELNTEAFF
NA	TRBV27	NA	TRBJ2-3	TGTGCCAGCAGTTTATTGGGGGTTTACCAGACAGATACGCAGTATTTT	CASSLLGVYQTDTQYF
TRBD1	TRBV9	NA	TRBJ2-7	TGTGCCAGCAGCCCGAATCAGGGGGCGCTGGACGAGCAGTACTTC	CASSPNQGALDEQYF
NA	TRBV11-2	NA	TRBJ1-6	TGTGCCAGCAGCTCCACTTCACCCCTCCACTTT	CASSSTSPLHF
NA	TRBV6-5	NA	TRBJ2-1	TGTGCCAGCAGCCAAATGGGGAGTGGCAATGAGCAGTTCTTC	CASSQMGSGNEQFF
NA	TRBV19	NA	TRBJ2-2	TGTGCCAGTATTCGCGGGACTTCTTACACCGGGGAGCTGTTTTTT	CASIRGTSYTGELFF
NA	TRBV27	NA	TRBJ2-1	TGTGCCAGCAGTTTAGGGGGAGTGGAATACAATGAGCAGTTCTTC	CASSLGGVEYNEQFF
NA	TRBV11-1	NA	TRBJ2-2	TGTGCCAGCAGCTTAGGGCTATTTGGGGACACCGGGGAGCTGTTTTTT	CASSLGLFGDTGELFF
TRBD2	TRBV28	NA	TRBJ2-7	TGTGCCAGCAGTAACCCGACTAGCGGGAGCGAGTACGAGCAGTACTTC	CASSNPTSGSEYEQYF
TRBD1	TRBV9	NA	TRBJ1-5	TGTGCCAGCAGCGTAGATGGGACAGAGGATCAGCCCCAGCATTTT	CASSVDGTEDQPQHF
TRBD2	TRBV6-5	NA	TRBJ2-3	TGTGCCAGCAGTCCGAGCGGGGCTAGCACAGATACGCAGTATTTT	CASSPSGASTDTQYF
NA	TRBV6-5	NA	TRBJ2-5	TGTGCCAGCAGTTACAGCATTCATGAGACCCAGTACTTC	CASSYSIHETQYF
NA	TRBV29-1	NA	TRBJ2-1	TGCAGCGTGGTGTTGGTGAACTACAATGAGCAGTTCTTC	CSVVLVNYNEQFF
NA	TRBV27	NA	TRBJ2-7	TGTGCCAGCAGTCTTTCGTCAGGCTACGAGCAGTACTTC	CASSLSSGYEQYF
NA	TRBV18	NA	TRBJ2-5	TGTGCCAGCTCACCCCAGGACGATATCTCGGTGACCCAGTACTTC	CASSPQDDISVTQYF
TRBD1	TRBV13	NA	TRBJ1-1	TGTGCCAGCAGCTTAGGGGGACAGGGGTCCACTGAAGCTTTCTTT	CASSLGGQGSTEAFF
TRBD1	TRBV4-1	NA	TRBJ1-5	TGCGCCAGCAGACAGGGGGGAGAAGGTCAGCCCCAGCATTTT	CASRQGGEGQPQHF
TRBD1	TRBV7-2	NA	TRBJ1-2	TGTGCCAGCAGCCCCCGGGACAGCTACTATGGCTACACCTTC	CASSPRDSYYGYTF
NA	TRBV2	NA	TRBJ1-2	TGTACCACTGACGGTAACTATGGCTACACCTTC	CTTDGNYGYTF
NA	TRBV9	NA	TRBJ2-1	TGTGCCAGCAGCGTAATCGATGCGGAGGCGCAGTTCTTC	CASSVIDAEAQFF
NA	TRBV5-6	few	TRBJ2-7	TGTGCCAGCAGCTTGGGCAGCCCCTACGAGCAGTACTTC	CASSLGSPYEQYF
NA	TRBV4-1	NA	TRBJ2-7	TGCGCCAGCAGCCACCGGGAGTTCGACGAGCAGTACTTC	CASSHREFDEQYF
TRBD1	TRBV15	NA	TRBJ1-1	TGTGCCACCAGCAGACCCCAGGGACAGGGGATTCTACCGAACACTGAAGCTTTCTTT	CATSRPQGQGILPNTEAFF
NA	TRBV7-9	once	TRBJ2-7	TGTGCCAGCGGGAGCGAGACCTCCTACGAGCAGTACTTC	CASGSETSYEQYF
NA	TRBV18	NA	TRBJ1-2	TGTGCCAGCTCGCGAGGGCCCGAATTAAACTATGGCTACACCTTC	CASSRGPELNYGYTF
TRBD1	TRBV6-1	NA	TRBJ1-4	TGTGCCAGTCTTACCGGGACAGGGATTCAGGAAAAACTGTTTTTT	CASLTGTGIQEKLFF
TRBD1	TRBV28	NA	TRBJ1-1	TGTGCCAGCAGTTCCCTAATAGGACAGGGCGGCACTGAAGCTTTCTTT	CASSSLIGQGGTEAFF
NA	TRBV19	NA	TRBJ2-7	TGTGCCAGTAGTATTACGCTAACCTACGAGCAGTACTTC	CASSITLTYEQYF
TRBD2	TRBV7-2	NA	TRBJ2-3	TGTGCCAGCAGCTTCTATAACGGGGTAGCGGGAGGAATGGATACGCAGTATTTT	CASSFYNGVAGGMDTQYF
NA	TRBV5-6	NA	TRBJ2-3	TGTGCCAGCAGCTTGTCTGTGGACGGCGGCACAGATACGCAGTATTTT	CASSLSVDGGTDTQYF
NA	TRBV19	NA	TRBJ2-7	TGTGCCAGTAGTATAAGGGCCAGCGCCGAGCAGTACTTC	CASSIRASAEQYF
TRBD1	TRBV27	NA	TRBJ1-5	TGTGCCAGCAGTCCGGAAGCCTGGACAGGATCTCAGCCCCAGCATTTT	CASSPEAWTGSQPQHF
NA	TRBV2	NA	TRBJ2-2	TGTGCCAGCCTCCCTGAGAACACCGGGGAGCTGTTTTTT	CASLPENTGELFF
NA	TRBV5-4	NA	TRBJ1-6	TGTGCCAGCAGCTTGGGGCAGGGAAATTCACCCCTCCACTTT	CASSLGQGNSPLHF
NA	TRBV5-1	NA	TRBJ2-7	TGCGCCAGCAGTCAGGGGAGGACCTACGAGCAGTACTTC	CASSQGRTYEQYF
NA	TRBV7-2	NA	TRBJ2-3	TGTGCCAGCAGCTTGGCCGCAGGGATAACAGATACGCAGTATTTT	CASSLAAGITDTQYF
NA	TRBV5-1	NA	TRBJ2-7	TGCGCCAGCAGCACGTCCGGGACACCTAAAGGGTCATCCTACGAGCAGTACTTC	CASSTSGTPKGSSYEQYF
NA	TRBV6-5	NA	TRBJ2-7	TGTGCCAGCAGTCAATACGGCGGGACCTACGAGCAGTACTTC	CASSQYGGTYEQYF
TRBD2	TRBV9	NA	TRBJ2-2	TGTGCCAGCAGCGATCCTAGCGGGGGTCACACCGGGGAGCTGTTTTTT	CASSDPSGGHTGELFF
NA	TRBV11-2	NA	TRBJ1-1	TGTGCCAGCAGCTCCCCCCGGGACTCCATGAACACTGAAGCTTTCTTT	CASSSPRDSMNTEAFF
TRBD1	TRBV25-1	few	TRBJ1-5	TGTGCCAGCAGTGGGTACACGGACAGGGAAGATCAGCCCCAGCATTTT	CASSGYTDREDQPQHF
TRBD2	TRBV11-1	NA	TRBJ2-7	TGTGCCAGCAGCCTGGGGGGAGGGAACGAGCAGTACTTC	CASSLGGGNEQYF